Shown below are 21 T cell receptor beta chains from a single sample sequenced in a study of blood T cell repertoires in COVID-19. The table came from immunoSEQ multiplex PCR; TCRdb's copy has only in-frame clones and leaves some out. Of some 190,000 clones listed, roughly 84% are singletons. Material for sequencing was peripheral blood. The receptors here all came from a man older than 75 with COVID-19, enrolled during active disease.

This chain connects TRBV7-2 to TRBJ2-3; TRBD2 aligns across 9 bases. The junction had 6 bases not matched to a gene; V was cut back by 5 bases and J by 0 bases. The CDR3 loop spans 16 amino acids. Per the germline V gene, CDR1 is SGHTA and CDR2 is FQGNSA. The CDR3 nucleotides read TGTGCCAGCAGCCCGACTAGCGGTTCTAGCACAGATACGCAGTATTTT. It specifies CASSPTSGSSTDTQYF. The full variable domain, rest sourced from reference TRBV7-2 and TRBJ2-3, is GAGVSQSPSNKVTEKGKDVELRCDPISGHTALYWYRQSLGQGLEFLIYFQGNSAPDKSGLPSDRFSAERTGGSVSTLTIQRTQQEDSAVYLCASSPTSGSSTDTQYFGPGTRLTVL.

The chain uses TRBV4-1 and TRBJ2-1; D is ambiguous. Germline loops: CDR1 MGHRA, CDR2 YSYEKL. This CDR3 has 13 residues. V lost 4 bases and J 6 bases, leaving 10 bases between the germline ends. CDR3 coding DNA: TGCGCCAGCAGCCTCTACGGGTCCAATGAGCAGTTCTTC. Its translation is CASSLYGSNEQFF.

The rearrangement links TRBV15 to TRBJ2-7; D perhaps matches TRBD1 (5 bases). The CDR3 has 15 amino acids. Germline lookup yields CDR1 LNHNV and CDR2 YYDKDF (reference sequence). The ends were cut back, 0 bases at V and 6 bases at J, with 15 bases in the middle. CDR3 coding DNA: TGTGCCACCAGCAGAGATCACCGGCAGGGCGGCGAGCAGTACTTC. Translating gives CATSRDHRQGGEQYF.

The CDR3 sequence is CASRPRGTTTNEKLFF. The DNA for the CDR3 is TGTGCCAGCAGGCCCAGGGGGACGACAACTAATGAAAAACTGTTTTTT. V is TRBV7-2 and J is TRBJ1-4; 7 nucleotides match TRBD1. The CDR3 runs to 16 residues. Trimming removed 6 bases from V and 0 bases from J; junction bases left unmatched: 7. CDR1 and CDR2 from the germline V gene are SGHTA and FQGNSA.

The chain uses TRBV7-9 and TRBJ1-3; 8 positions agree with TRBD1. The germline V gene has CDR1 SEHNR and CDR2 FQNEAQ (reference sequence). After removal of 5 bases from V and 12 bases from J, the junction contained 6 bases not matched to a gene. The CDR3 is 12 residues long. This chain's CDR3 is CASSTRQGSIYF. For the CDR3, the DNA is TGTGCCAGCAGCACACGACAGGGGAGCATATATTTT.

The genes are TRBV14 and TRBJ1-6; possible D gene TRBD1, 6 bases. The V gene lost 4 bases and the J gene lost 7 bases, with 11 bases spanning the gap. From germline, CDR1 is SGHDN and CDR2 FVKESK. This CDR3 has 14 residues. The DNA of the CDR3 is TGTGCCAGCAGCCCGACAGGACGGAATTCACCCCTCCACTTT. The encoded protein is CASSPTGRNSPLHF.

The chain is built from TRBV5-5 and TRBJ1-6; maybe TRBD1 (6 bases). Per germline, CDR1 SGHKS and CDR2 YYEKEE (reference sequence). Trimming pared 3 bases from V and 8 bases from J, leaving 15 bases between. The CDR3 extends over 15 amino acids. The CDR3 reads CASSSGRGVDSPLHF. The CDR3 DNA sequence: TGTGCCAGCAGCTCGGGGAGGGGGGTGGATTCACCCCTCCACTTT.

The rearrangement uses TRBV5-1 and TRBJ2-7, with 7 bases matching TRBD1. CDR3 length equals 14 residues. Germline-derived CDR1 and CDR2 are SGHRS and YFSETQ. The V and J ends lost 1 base and 3 bases, in that order; junction bases with no gene match: 4. This CDR3 is CASSLTAGGYEQYF. The DNA for the CDR3 is TGCGCCAGCAGCTTGACAGCAGGGGGCTACGAGCAGTACTTC.

V gene TRBV3-1 (or the pseudogene TRBV3-2) combines with J gene TRBJ2-2, with 11 bases that match TRBD1. CDR1 and CDR2 (germline): LGHDT, YNNKEL (reference sequence). The CDR3 has 14 residues. V dropped 5 bases and J dropped 5; count of bases not matched to a gene: 1. The chain's CDR3 is CASSGTGGTGELFF. The CDR3 nucleotides are TGTGCCAGCAGCGGGACAGGGGGGACCGGGGAGCTGTTTTTT.

The V and J genes are TRBV12-5 and TRBJ2-5, with TRBD1 matching over 7 bases. The V gene's germline CDR1 is LGHNT and CDR2 FRNRAP. The CDR3 totals 14 residues. V was pared by 6 bases and J by 2 bases, with 6 bases of the junction left unmatched. Written as DNA, the CDR3 is TGTGCTAGTGGGACGGGACAGAGACAAGAGACCCAGTACTTC. It specifies CASGTGQRQETQYF.

This chain links TRBV2 with TRBJ2-5; no reliable D call. Germline values: CDR1 SNHLY, CDR2 FYNNEI. The CDR3 loop spans 11 amino acids. The V end lost 5 bases, the J end lost 5 bases, and 6 bases lay between the germline ends. CDR3 in amino acids: CASSPRETQYF. CDR3 coding DNA: TGTGCCAGCAGTCCCAGGGAGACCCAGTACTTC.

V usage is TRBV2 and J usage is TRBJ1-5; D unclear. V was clipped by 4 bases and J by 0 bases, with 4 bases between them. Germline values: CDR1 SNHLY, CDR2 FYNNEI. The CDR3 has 13 residues. The CDR3 spells CASSGYSNQPQHF. The CDR3 coding sequence is TGTGCCAGCAGTGGCTATAGCAATCAGCCCCAGCATTTT.

This sequence joins TRBV6-6 and TRBJ2-1, with D unclear. Trimming stripped 5 bases from V and 3 bases from J, with 11 bases between. CDR3 length: 14 amino acids. CDR1 and CDR2 (germline): MNHNY, SVGAGI (reference sequence). In DNA, the CDR3 is TGTGCCAGCAGTACCCAGACAAGCTACAATGAGCAGTTCTTC. It yields the protein CASSTQTSYNEQFF.

V is TRBV18 and J is TRBJ1-5; 7 bases align to TRBD1. The CDR3 has 13 amino acids. Germline V gives CDR1 KGHSH, CDR2 LQKENI. The junction had 3 bases not matched to a gene; V was cut back by 6 bases and J by 4 bases. The DNA for the CDR3 is TGTGCCAGCTCCGGGGACAGAAATCAGCCCCAGCATTTT. It encodes CASSGDRNQPQHF.

This clone was observed a few times. This rearrangement joins TRBV7-2 to TRBJ2-3; D is perhaps TRBD1 (6 bases). The V gene's germline CDR1 is SGHTA and CDR2 FQGNSA. V lost 0 bases and J lost 2, with 12 bases in between. The CDR3 runs 16 residues. The CDR3 here is CASSLASGQLTDTQYF. The CDR3, as DNA: TGTGCCAGCAGCTTAGCGTCGGGACAACTCACAGATACGCAGTATTTT.

CDR3 region: CASSSQGRGYTF. The DNA for the CDR3 is TGTGCCAGCAGTTCACAGGGCAGAGGCTACACCTTC. The rearrangement joins TRBV6-2 or TRBV6-3 to TRBJ1-2, with D possibly matching TRBD1 (6 bases). Trimming shortened V by 4 bases and J by 8 bases, and 11 bases separated the two germline ends. This CDR3 is built from 12 residues. Germline-derived CDR1 and CDR2 are MNHEY and SVGEGT.

The chain joins TRBV2 to TRBJ2-3, with TRBD1 as a possible D gene (6 bases). Germline-derived CDR1 and CDR2 are SNHLY and FYNNEI. The CDR3 contains 13 residues. V was pared by 8 bases and J by 1 base, with 10 bases between. The CDR3: CASEGVGTDTQYF. The CDR3 DNA reads as TGTGCCAGCGAGGGGGTCGGCACAGATACGCAGTATTTT.

This chain joins TRBV28 and TRBJ1-2; no definite D call. Trimming pared 6 bases from V and 6 bases from J, leaving 20 bases between. The CDR3 has 15 residues. CDR1 is MDHEN, CDR2 SYDVKM, per germline. CDR3 region: CASSPVGVALDGYTF. The CDR3 DNA is TGTGCCAGCAGCCCTGTGGGCGTTGCTCTGGATGGCTACACCTTC.

The gene calls are TRBV15 and TRBJ2-1, with unresolved D. Germline values: CDR1 LNHNV, CDR2 YYDKDF (reference sequence). With 0 bases removed from V and 9 bases from J, the gap between germline ends came to 9 bases. This CDR3 is built from 13 residues. CDR3 sequence: CATSRDLAVEQFF. The CDR3 DNA is TGTGCCACCAGCAGAGATTTAGCCGTTGAGCAGTTCTTC.

The chain is built from TRBV7-3 and TRBJ2-2, with D possibly being TRBD1 (6 bases). This CDR3 is 15 amino acids long. Trimming took 1 base from V and 5 from J, leaving 11 bases between them. Germline V gives CDR1 SGHTA, CDR2 FQGTGA. The CDR3 DNA is TGTGCCAGCAGCTTAAATGGCAGGGGAACCGGGGAGCTGTTTTTT. As protein: CASSLNGRGTGELFF.

As to this clone: Other DNA sequences in the sample encode the same CDR3. The J gene is TRBJ1-2, the V gene TRBV9, with 8 bases that match TRBD1. The V segment lost 0 bases and the J segment 4 bases; nucleotides outside the gene matches: 5. From germline, CDR1 is SGDLS and CDR2 YYNGEE. CDR3 length equals 15 residues. CDR3 region: CASSVGRQGLYGYTF. DNA of the CDR3: TGTGCCAGCAGCGTAGGACGACAGGGGCTCTATGGCTACACCTTC.